A selection of T cell receptor beta chains follows, all from one sample in a study of cytomegalovirus exposure and HLA in healthy donors. Sequencing used immunoSEQ multiplex PCR; TCRdb keeps in-frame clones, though not all of them. The sample lists around 190,000 clones, around 82% occurring once. Sample: PBMCs. The receptors were sampled from a young woman in good health and CMV-seronegative. Each CDR3 is given with its conserved first and last residue. The D gene is left open where the match is weak. Clone size is not always given. Where it is, it says once, few, many or a class for expanded clones.

CDR3nt: TGTGCCAGCAGCTTGCTACACTATACAGGGATTGAGCAGTTCTTC
CDR3aa: CASSLLHYTGIEQFF
d_gene: .
v_gene: TRBV5-6
abundance: .
j_gene: TRBJ2-1

CDR3nt: TGTGCCAGCGCTATCGGGGGGACCGGCTACACCTTC
CDR3aa: CASAIGGTGYTF
d_gene: .
v_gene: TRBV9
abundance: .
j_gene: TRBJ1-2

CDR3nt: TGTGCCAGCTCACCAAGGGAGGGAGAGACCCAGTACTTC
CDR3aa: CASSPREGETQYF
d_gene: TRBD2
v_gene: TRBV18
abundance: .
j_gene: TRBJ2-5

CDR3nt: TGTGCCAGCAACTACCCGTCCGGGGAGCTGTTTTTT
CDR3aa: CASNYPSGELFF
d_gene: .
v_gene: TRBV6-1
abundance: .
j_gene: TRBJ2-2

CDR3nt: TGTTCCAGCAGCTGGGGGACAGGGAACACTGAAGCTTTCTTT
CDR3aa: CSSSWGTGNTEAFF
d_gene: TRBD1
v_gene: TRBV7-9
abundance: .
j_gene: TRBJ1-1

CDR3nt: TGTGCCAGCAGTTCAATTCACAGGGGATTCCACGAGCAGTACTTC
CDR3aa: CASSSIHRGFHEQYF
d_gene: TRBD1
v_gene: TRBV27
abundance: once
j_gene: TRBJ2-7

CDR3nt: TGTGCCAGCAGTGCTCGTGTAGCGGGAGGGCCACGGCAGTACTTC
CDR3aa: CASSARVAGGPRQYF
d_gene: TRBD2
v_gene: TRBV27
abundance: once
j_gene: TRBJ2-7

CDR3nt: TGTGCCAGTAGGGGGAGCAATGAGCAGTTCTTC
CDR3aa: CASRGSNEQFF
d_gene: .
v_gene: TRBV19
abundance: .
j_gene: TRBJ2-1

CDR3nt: TGTGCCAGCAGTTCCGTCCTAGCGGGAGGGCCGAGGAATGAGCAGTTCTTC
CDR3aa: CASSSVLAGGPRNEQFF
d_gene: TRBD2
v_gene: TRBV27
abundance: .
j_gene: TRBJ2-1

CDR3nt: TGTGCCAGTGTTACGGGAGGGCCGATCGGGGAGCTGTTTTTT
CDR3aa: CASVTGGPIGELFF
d_gene: TRBD2
v_gene: TRBV19
abundance: .
j_gene: TRBJ2-2

CDR3nt: TGTGCCAGCAGCGAGACTAGCGGGCGCACAGATACGCAGTATTTT
CDR3aa: CASSETSGRTDTQYF
d_gene: TRBD2
v_gene: TRBV6-4
abundance: .
j_gene: TRBJ2-3

CDR3nt: TGTGCCAGCAACACAATGGGGGGGAGAGGTAATGAGCAGTTCTTC
CDR3aa: CASNTMGGRGNEQFF
d_gene: TRBD2
v_gene: TRBV7-9
abundance: .
j_gene: TRBJ2-1

CDR3nt: TGCGCCAGCAGTGCCTCGTCGGGGGCAGATACGCAGTATTTT
CDR3aa: CASSASSGADTQYF
d_gene: .
v_gene: TRBV5-1
abundance: few
j_gene: TRBJ2-3

CDR3nt: TGCGCCAGCAGCTTGGCCGGTGTCCCCCATTACGAGCAGTACTTC
CDR3aa: CASSLAGVPHYEQYF
d_gene: .
v_gene: TRBV5-1
abundance: .
j_gene: TRBJ2-7

CDR3nt: TGCGCCAGCAGTCCGGGGTGGGAAAAACTGTTTTTT
CDR3aa: CASSPGWEKLFF
d_gene: .
v_gene: TRBV5-1
abundance: .
j_gene: TRBJ1-4

CDR3nt: TGCAGCGTTGAAGATCTTATAGGGACAGGGGGCTATGGCTACACCTTC
CDR3aa: CSVEDLIGTGGYGYTF
d_gene: TRBD1
v_gene: TRBV29-1
abundance: once
j_gene: TRBJ1-2

CDR3nt: TGCGCCAGCAGCTTGGGCGACAGGGATGAAGCTTTCTTT
CDR3aa: CASSLGDRDEAFF
d_gene: TRBD1
v_gene: TRBV5-1
abundance: .
j_gene: TRBJ1-1

CDR3nt: TGTGCCAGCAGTCAAACTAGCTTCAGCTCCTACAATGAGCAGTTCTTC
CDR3aa: CASSQTSFSSYNEQFF
d_gene: .
v_gene: TRBV27
abundance: .
j_gene: TRBJ2-1

CDR3nt: TGTGCCAGCTCCCCCTCGGTCGGGACAGGGTTCCAGGGCTATGGCTACACCTTC
CDR3aa: CASSPSVGTGFQGYGYTF
d_gene: TRBD1
v_gene: TRBV18
abundance: .
j_gene: TRBJ1-2

CDR3nt: TGCGCCAGCAGCTTGAGGGACAGCGCTTACAATGAGCAGTTCTTC
CDR3aa: CASSLRDSAYNEQFF
d_gene: TRBD1
v_gene: TRBV5-1
abundance: .
j_gene: TRBJ2-1

CDR3nt: TGTGCCAGCAGTTTCCTCGGGGGGCTCCGGGAAAAACTGTTTTTT
CDR3aa: CASSFLGGLREKLFF
d_gene: .
v_gene: TRBV27
abundance: .
j_gene: TRBJ1-4

CDR3nt: TGTGCCAGCAGCCTGGGACAGGGCTTCAAAAGCTCTGGGGCCAACGTCCTGACTTTC
CDR3aa: CASSLGQGFKSSGANVLTF
d_gene: TRBD1
v_gene: TRBV7-8
abundance: .
j_gene: TRBJ2-6

CDR3nt: TGCGCCAGCAGCTACGGGGGGGAGCTGTTTTTT
CDR3aa: CASSYGGELFF
d_gene: .
v_gene: TRBV5-1
abundance: .
j_gene: TRBJ2-2

CDR3nt: TGTGCCAGTAGTCCGGGGACAGGGCTCTATGGCTACCCCTTC
CDR3aa: CASSPGTGLYGYPF
d_gene: TRBD1
v_gene: TRBV19
abundance: .
j_gene: TRBJ1-2

CDR3nt: TGTGCCAGCAGCGGTCTTGGACAGCTGAACACCGGGGAGCTGTTTTTT
CDR3aa: CASSGLGQLNTGELFF
d_gene: .
v_gene: TRBV2
abundance: .
j_gene: TRBJ2-2

CDR3nt: TGTGCCAGCAGGACGGAAGGAGGCACTGAAGCTTTCTTT
CDR3aa: CASRTEGGTEAFF
d_gene: .
v_gene: TRBV6-1
abundance: .
j_gene: TRBJ1-1

CDR3nt: TGTGCCAGCAGGGAAGCCGGGACTAGCGTTTACGAGCAGTACTTC
CDR3aa: CASREAGTSVYEQYF
d_gene: TRBD2
v_gene: TRBV6-1
abundance: .
j_gene: TRBJ2-7

CDR3nt: TGTGCCACGGCTCTAGCGGGAGGGAGCACAGATACGCAGTATTTT
CDR3aa: CATALAGGSTDTQYF
d_gene: TRBD2
v_gene: TRBV10-3
abundance: .
j_gene: TRBJ2-3

CDR3nt: TGCGCCAGCAGCCGCATAGCGGGAACAGATAATGAGCAGTTCTTC
CDR3aa: CASSRIAGTDNEQFF
d_gene: TRBD2
v_gene: TRBV5-1
abundance: .
j_gene: TRBJ2-1

CDR3nt: TGTGCCAGCAACATGAACACTGAAGCTTTCTTT
CDR3aa: CASNMNTEAFF
d_gene: .
v_gene: TRBV6-6
abundance: .
j_gene: TRBJ1-1

CDR3nt: TGTGCCAGCAGCCAAAGCGAGGGAAACACCATATATTTT
CDR3aa: CASSQSEGNTIYF
d_gene: .
v_gene: TRBV2
abundance: .
j_gene: TRBJ1-3

CDR3nt: TGCGCCAGCGCAAAGGGGGCAGAATATAGCAATCAGCCCCAGCATTTT
CDR3aa: CASAKGAEYSNQPQHF
d_gene: TRBD1
v_gene: TRBV10-2
abundance: .
j_gene: TRBJ1-5

CDR3nt: TGTGCCAGCAGCTTAGAGGTTAGGAGGGACGGTAGCTCCTACGAGCAGTACTTC
CDR3aa: CASSLEVRRDGSSYEQYF
d_gene: .
v_gene: TRBV7-2
abundance: .
j_gene: TRBJ2-7

CDR3nt: TGTGCCAGCAGCTTACAGGGTTGGGATGGCTACACCTTC
CDR3aa: CASSLQGWDGYTF
d_gene: .
v_gene: TRBV7-9
abundance: .
j_gene: TRBJ1-2

CDR3nt: TGCGCCAGCAGCTTGGCAGCCGGGAATGGCTACACCTTC
CDR3aa: CASSLAAGNGYTF
d_gene: .
v_gene: TRBV5-1
abundance: .
j_gene: TRBJ1-2

CDR3nt: TGTGCCAGCAGCCCGGGGACAGGGGGCGCCTCGGCCAAAAACATTCAGTACTTC
CDR3aa: CASSPGTGGASAKNIQYF
d_gene: TRBD1
v_gene: TRBV5-6
abundance: many
j_gene: TRBJ2-4

CDR3nt: TGTGCCAGCAGCTTGTTTGGGGCCTCAGGCGTTGAGCAGTTCTTC
CDR3aa: CASSLFGASGVEQFF
d_gene: .
v_gene: TRBV5-5
abundance: .
j_gene: TRBJ2-1

CDR3nt: TGTGCCAGCAGCTTGGGGCGGTTAGCGGGTCCCACCTACGAGCAGTACTTC
CDR3aa: CASSLGRLAGPTYEQYF
d_gene: TRBD2
v_gene: TRBV11-2
abundance: .
j_gene: TRBJ2-7

CDR3nt: TGTGCCAGCAGTTTAGGAGGGGCCTATGGCTACACCTTC
CDR3aa: CASSLGGAYGYTF
d_gene: .
v_gene: TRBV28
abundance: .
j_gene: TRBJ1-2

CDR3nt: TGTGCCAGCAGTTTTGGGGGCTACTACGAGCAGTACTTC
CDR3aa: CASSFGGYYEQYF
d_gene: .
v_gene: TRBV27
abundance: .
j_gene: TRBJ2-7

CDR3nt: TGTGCCAGCAGTTTGCTCCCCGTAGTCTATGGCTACACCTTC
CDR3aa: CASSLLPVVYGYTF
d_gene: .
v_gene: TRBV28
abundance: .
j_gene: TRBJ1-2

CDR3nt: TGTGCTACCAAGATCGGACAGGGTGCCTACGAGCAGTACTTC
CDR3aa: CATKIGQGAYEQYF
d_gene: TRBD1
v_gene: TRBV27
abundance: .
j_gene: TRBJ2-7

CDR3nt: TGTGCCTTCACAGGGAATAGCGGAAACACCATATATTTT
CDR3aa: CAFTGNSGNTIYF
d_gene: .
v_gene: TRBV30
abundance: .
j_gene: TRBJ1-3

CDR3nt: TGCAGTGCTAGGGGCTCATACGAGCAGTACTTC
CDR3aa: CSARGSYEQYF
d_gene: .
v_gene: TRBV20-1
abundance: .
j_gene: TRBJ2-7

CDR3nt: TGTGCCAGCAGCCCCCTGGGGGGGAGCGCCGATACGCAGTATTTT
CDR3aa: CASSPLGGSADTQYF
d_gene: TRBD2
v_gene: TRBV6-4
abundance: .
j_gene: TRBJ2-3

CDR3nt: TGCGCCAGCAGCCAAGATCCATTCCAAGAGACCCAGTACTTC
CDR3aa: CASSQDPFQETQYF
d_gene: .
v_gene: TRBV4-1
abundance: .
j_gene: TRBJ2-5